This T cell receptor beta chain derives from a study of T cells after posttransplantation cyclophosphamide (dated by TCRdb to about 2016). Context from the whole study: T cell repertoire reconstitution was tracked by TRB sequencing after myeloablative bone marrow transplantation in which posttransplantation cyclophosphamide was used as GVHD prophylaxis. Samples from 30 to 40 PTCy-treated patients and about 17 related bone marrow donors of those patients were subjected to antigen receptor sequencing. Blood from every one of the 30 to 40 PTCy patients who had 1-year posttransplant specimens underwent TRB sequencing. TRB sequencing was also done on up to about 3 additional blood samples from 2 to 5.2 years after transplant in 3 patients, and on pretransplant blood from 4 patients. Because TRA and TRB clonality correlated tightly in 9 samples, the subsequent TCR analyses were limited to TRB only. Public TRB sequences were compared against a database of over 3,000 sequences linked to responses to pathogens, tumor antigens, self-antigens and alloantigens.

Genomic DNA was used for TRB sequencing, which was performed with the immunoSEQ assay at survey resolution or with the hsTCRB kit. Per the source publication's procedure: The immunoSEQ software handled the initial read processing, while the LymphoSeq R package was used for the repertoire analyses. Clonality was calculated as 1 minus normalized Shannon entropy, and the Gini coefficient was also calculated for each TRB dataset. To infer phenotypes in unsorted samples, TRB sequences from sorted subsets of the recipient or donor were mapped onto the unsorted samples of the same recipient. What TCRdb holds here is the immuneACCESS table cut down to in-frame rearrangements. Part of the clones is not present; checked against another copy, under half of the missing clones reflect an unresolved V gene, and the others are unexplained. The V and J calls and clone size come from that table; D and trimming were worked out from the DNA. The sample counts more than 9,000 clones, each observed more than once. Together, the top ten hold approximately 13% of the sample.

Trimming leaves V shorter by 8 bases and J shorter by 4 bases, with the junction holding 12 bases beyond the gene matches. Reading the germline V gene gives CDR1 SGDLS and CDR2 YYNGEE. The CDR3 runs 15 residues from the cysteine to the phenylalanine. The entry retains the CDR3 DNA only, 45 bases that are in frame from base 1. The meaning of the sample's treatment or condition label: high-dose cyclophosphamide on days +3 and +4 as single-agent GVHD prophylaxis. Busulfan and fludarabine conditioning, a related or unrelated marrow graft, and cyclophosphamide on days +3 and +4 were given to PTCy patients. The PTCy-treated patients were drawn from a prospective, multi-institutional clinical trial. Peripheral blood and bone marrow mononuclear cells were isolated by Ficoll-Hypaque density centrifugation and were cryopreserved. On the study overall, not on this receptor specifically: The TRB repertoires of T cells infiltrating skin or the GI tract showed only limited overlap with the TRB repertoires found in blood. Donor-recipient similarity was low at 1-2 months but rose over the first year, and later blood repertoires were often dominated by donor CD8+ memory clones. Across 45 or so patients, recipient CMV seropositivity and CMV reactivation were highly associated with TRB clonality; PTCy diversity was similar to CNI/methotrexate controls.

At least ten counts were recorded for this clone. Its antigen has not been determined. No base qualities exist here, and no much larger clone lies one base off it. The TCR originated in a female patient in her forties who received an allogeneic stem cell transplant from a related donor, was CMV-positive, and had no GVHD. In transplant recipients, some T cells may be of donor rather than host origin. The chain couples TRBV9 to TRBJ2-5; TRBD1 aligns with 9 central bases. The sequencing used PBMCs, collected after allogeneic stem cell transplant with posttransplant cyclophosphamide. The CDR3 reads CASSGWTGVTETQYF. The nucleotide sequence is TGTGCCAGTTCAGGGTGGACAGGGGTTACAGAGACCCAGTACTTC.